The next 5 T cell receptor beta chains were all read from a single sample in a study of Tregs in tolerant kidney transplant recipients. The data were produced by immunoSEQ multiplex PCR, yet TCRdb's version contains in-frame clones alone and is incomplete. The sample lists tens of thousands of clones, approximately 93% seen once, with about 1.5% in the top ten. Recipients received nonmyeloablative bone marrow transplants from related graft donors, with transient mixed chimerism. The sequences come from CD4+ T cells from blood (PBMCs), collected 12 months after the transplant. These receptors were taken from a human patient who received a combined kidney and bone marrow transplant. Some T cells may be the graft donor's.

The chain employs TRBV4-3 and TRBJ2-7, with D unclear. V shed 0 bases and J shed 4 bases, with 7 bases lying between them. The CDR3 has 13 amino acids. Germline assignment: CDR1 LGHNA and CDR2 YSLEER. As DNA, the CDR3 is TGCGCCAGCAGCCAAGATCAGTGGTACGAGCAGTACTTC. Translation gives CASSQDQWYEQYF.

The chain uses TRBV19 and TRBJ1-5; tentative D call: TRBD1 (5 bases). The germline gives CDR1 LNHDA, CDR2 SQIVND (reference sequence). The CDR3 is 16 amino acids. V lost 5 bases and J lost 0, with 14 bases in between. The CDR3 DNA sequence: TGTGCCAGTAGTGGGCAGGGATGGTATAGCAATCAGCCCCAGCATTTT. Translating it yields CASSGQGWYSNQPQHF. Complete variable domain (other parts from reference TRBV19 and TRBJ1-5): DGGITQSPKYLFRKEGQNVTLSCEQNLNHDAMYWYRQDPGQGLRLIYYSQIVNDFQKGDIAEGYSVSREKKESFPLTVTSAQKNPTAFYLCASSGQGWYSNQPQHFGDGTRLSIL.

This chain connects TRBV30 to TRBJ2-1; D is ambiguous. The germline V gene has CDR1 GTSNPN and CDR2 SVGIG (reference sequence). CDR3 length: 15 amino acids. V was cut by 0 bases and J by 0 bases, with 9 bases left in between. CDR3 sequence: CAWSVHVISYNEQFF. CDR3 in DNA: TGTGCCTGGAGTGTACACGTAATCTCCTACAATGAGCAGTTCTTC. Together with reference TRBV30 and TRBJ2-1, the CDR3 gives the full variable domain: SQTIHQWPATLVQPVGSPLSLECTVEGTSNPNLYWYRQAAGRGLQLLFYSVGIGQISSEVPQNLSASRPQDRQFILSSKKLLLSDSGFYLCAWSVHVISYNEQFFGPGTRLTVL.

The chain links TRBV6-5 to TRBJ1-2; D is unclear. The CDR3 loop spans 14 amino acids. CDR1 MNHEY and CDR2 SVGAGI come from the germline V gene. Trimming took off 2 bases at V and 5 bases at J, with 12 bases between the two ends. CDR3 nucleotides: TGTGCCAGCAGTTACCAAGCGACCTATTATGGCTACACCTTC. This gives the protein CASSYQATYYGYTF.

The rearrangement links TRBV4-3 to TRBJ1-1, with D tentatively TRBD1 (5 bases). The V end was cut by 0 bases, the J end by 4 bases, with 30 bases between. The CDR3 has 21 residues. In germline, CDR1 is LGHNA, CDR2 YSLEER. CDR3 nucleotide sequence: TGCGCCAGCAGCCAAGAAGTCGGGAGGAGGGGTCTTCTCTATTTCCGCACTGAAGCTTTCTTT. Translated, it gives CASSQEVGRRGLLYFRTEAFF.